Listed here are 8 T cell receptor beta chains from one sample, sequenced in a study of regulatory T cells in long-lasting Graves disease. HTBI primers from iRepertoire and Arm-PCR of CDR3 regions yielded the TCR beta libraries. MiXCR was run by TCRdb on the multiplex PCR reads, yielding one entry per CDR3 protein. The sample shows roughly 400,000 distinct CDR3 sequences, less than 25% of them seen only once. Time point meaning: persistent/refractory GD, antithyroid drugs over 5 years with positive TRAb. Following extraction of RNA from PBMCs, that RNA was used to make the TCR library. The material was peripheral blood mononuclear cells (PBMCs), obtained when the disease was refractory, from a patient treated with antithyroid drugs. The receptors were sampled from a female donor with Graves disease.

This clonotype was observed a handful of times. The CDR3 coding sequence is TGCAGTGCGATGACGGGGGTGGGCGAGCAGTACTTC. Translating gives CSAMTGVGEQYF. This chain joins TRBV20-1 and TRBJ2-7; the D gene is possibly TRBD2 (6 bases). Trimming removed 6 bases from V and 6 bases from J, with 15 bases in between. CDR3 length: 12 amino acids. CDR1 and CDR2 (germline): DFQATT, SNEGSKA (reference sequence).

This clonotype was seen once. A single base separates this from a much larger clone, so it may be a read error. The chain combines TRBV6-2 or TRBV6-3 with TRBJ2-7; 12 bases agree with TRBD1. In germline, CDR1 is MNHEY, CDR2 SVGEGT. CDR3 length: 15 residues. CDR3 DNA: TGTCCCAGCAGGGACAGGGGGCGCGTAGCGATCGAGCAGTACTTC. Its translation: CPSRDRGRVAIEQYF.

This clonotype came up many times. The chain carries TRBV20-1 and TRBJ2-7; TRBD1 aligns across 7 bases. V was pared by 3 bases and J by 2 bases, with 7 bases of the junction left unmatched. Germline V lookup: CDR1 DFQATT, CDR2 SNEGSKA (reference sequence). This CDR3 has 14 amino acids. DNA for the CDR3: TGCAGTGCTAGCTTCCCCCAGGGGGCCTACGAGCAGTACTTC. This gives the protein CSASFPQGAYEQYF.

This clonotype was seen a few times. The chain has TRBV4-3 and TRBJ1-2; D possibly corresponds to TRBD1 (5 bases). The CDR3 runs 15 residues. Looked up from germline, CDR1 is LGHNA and CDR2 is YSLEER. V was pared by 7 bases and J by 3 bases, with 18 bases between. The CDR3 loop reads CASTFARGGDYGYTF. The CDR3 region has the DNA TGCGCCAGCACCTTCGCGCGGGGGGGTGACTATGGCTACACCTTC.

V usage is TRBV6-1 and J usage is TRBJ2-7, with 8 bases fitting TRBD1. Germline CDR1 is MNHNS and CDR2 is SASEGT. Unmatched junction bases numbered 9, after V lost 6 bases and J lost 5 bases. The CDR3 has 14 residues. The CDR3 DNA sequence: TGTGCCAGCAGCCGCGGACAGGGAGTCCACGAGCAGTACTTC. It translates to CASSRGQGVHEQYF.

The chain has TRBV19 and TRBJ1-5, with D maybe TRBD1 (5 bases). Germline CDR1 and CDR2: LNHDA and SQIVND (reference sequence). This CDR3 is built from 15 residues. V lost 8 bases, J lost 3 bases, and 17 bases lay in between. The CDR3 DNA reads TGTGCCAGTCAAACCGGGACGAGTGACAATCAGCCCCAGCATTTT. This sequence encodes CASQTGTSDNQPQHF.

This clonotype was found once. V is TRBV20-1 and J is TRBJ2-1; 9 bases are shared with TRBD2. The V segment lost 3 bases and the J segment 7 bases; nucleotides outside the gene matches: 7. Germline CDR1 DFQATT, CDR2 SNEGSKA (reference sequence). The CDR3 length is 14 residues. CDR3 DNA sequence: TGCAGTGCTAGCTATAGCGGGAGTTTAAATGAGCAGTTCTTC. Encoded protein: CSASYSGSLNEQFF.

This clonotype showed up many times. The V and J genes are TRBV6-1 and TRBJ1-4; D possibly corresponds to TRBD1 (5 bases). The CDR3 is 12 amino acids. The V gene's germline CDR1 is MNHNS and CDR2 SASEGT. Trimming cost V 8 bases and J 5 bases, with 9 bases left between them. The DNA of the CDR3 is TGTGCCAGCGGGACCCGAAATGAAAAACTGTTTTTT. It specifies CASGTRNEKLFF.